The source of this TCR beta chain is a study of blood T cells in healthy people across ages (dated by TCRdb to 2014 to 2015). Study-wide context: Template switching captured roughly one uniquely barcoded TCR beta cDNA molecule per two T cells in model experiments. Using deep sequencing normalized with unique cDNA molecular identifiers, the study measured how TCR beta repertoire diversity changes with age. Four age groups were formed from the donors: young (average roughly 15 years), middle-aged (just under 40), aged (approximately 60) and long-lived (more than 75). To avoid experimental bias, donors of different ages were randomly spread across the sequencing lanes. For two donors (one aged 18 to 30 and one aged 80 or older), the study analyzed two additional independent replicas of 1 million unique cDNA reads from the same blood draw. The study at large found these results: Estimates of total diversity based on one million sequenced T cells were regarded as lower bounds and as underestimates. Observed TCR beta diversity per million T cells fell roughly linearly with age, and a significant reduction was already apparent by age roughly 41. Because donor CMV infection status was unknown, age-related changes in expanded clonotypes were potentially confounded. There was a strong correlation between observed TCR beta diversity and the percentage of naive T cells measured by flow cytometry. Compared with the aged group, the long-lived group had more naive CD4+ T cells, fewer expanded clones and increased TCR diversity, suggesting age selection. Conclusive comparison of naive and antigen-experienced compartments was prevented by the profiling of bulk unsorted PBMCs.

The junction shows trimming of 0 bases on V and 3 bases on J, plus 14 bases between the germline ends. Including cysteine and phenylalanine, the CDR3 has 16 amino acids. Kept here is only the CDR3 DNA, which spans 48 bases and is read in frame from base 1. Per the germline V gene (reference sequence), LGHDT is the CDR1 and YNNKEL is the CDR2. The roughly 37 donors, aged about 6 to 100 years, were systemically healthy Caucasian individuals from Russia. Around 9.7 milliliters of peripheral blood were collected from each donor into EDTA-treated Vacutainer tubes. Ficoll-Paque density-gradient centrifugation was used to isolate PBMCs, with at least 7 million per sample. Trizol reagent was used to extract total RNA from PBMCs, with at least 6 micrograms per sample. Naive CD45RAhigh/CD27high T cell percentages were measured by flow cytometry on a PBMC aliquot from every donor. The library relied on 5' RACE. The instrument given in TCRdb is Illumina HiSeq 2500. A second roughly 6 to 12 cycle PCR used a sample-barcoded 5' primer and a J-beta primer mix. A template-switch 5' adaptor carrying 12 random nucleotides introduced a unique molecular identifier onto each TCR beta cDNA molecule. Each sample yielded at least 2.5 million CDR3-containing paired-end reads. First-strand cDNA synthesis was performed from all RNA using the Mint cDNA synthesis kit, with priming by a TRBC-specific oligonucleotide. Following uracil-DNA glycosylase treatment, a first 18-cycle PCR with universal primers M1SS and BC2_uni_R was performed on all cDNA. In the source study's methods: For normalization, 1 million high-quality reads, each with a distinct molecular identifier, were randomly selected from each sample. Reads with shared molecular identifiers were discarded instead of being binned into consensus sequences. MiTCR, run with a Q25 quality threshold and the strictest error-elimination algorithm, handled CDR3 identification, clonotype clustering and error correction. Lower-bound total TCR beta diversity was estimated with a nonparametric unseen species model using Euler transformation. Clones were called with MiXCR by TCRdb after fastp trimmed the public reads at Q25, and only in-frame beta chains were retained. Entries that share a CDR3 protein sequence are merged under the most common genes and DNA. The V and J calls come from TCRdb's annotation, not from the publication. This sample comprises more than 1.4 million distinct CDR3 sequences, 40% to 50% of them detected only once. Jointly, the top ten make up roughly 7.9% of the sample.

Details on this clonotype: Its antigen is not yet known. No base qualities exist here, and no much larger clone lies one base off it.

The sequence came from a woman between 18 and 30 years old in good health. The sequence joins TRBV3-1 to TRBJ2-5; no D gene call is confident. The material sequenced was blood. For the CDR3, the sequence is CASSQDIPSSKETQYF. DNA sequence: TGTGCCAGCAGCCAAGATATACCCTCATCAAAAGAGACCCAGTACTTC.